Listed here are 21 T cell receptor beta chains from one sample, sequenced in a study of cytomegalovirus exposure and HLA in healthy donors. PCR used 60 Vbeta primers and 13 Jbeta primers. The table came from immunoSEQ multiplex PCR; TCRdb's copy has only in-frame clones and leaves some out. The sample has approximately 140,000 clones, approximately 71% seen once. The specimen was PBMCs. Source of these receptors: a man aged 40-50 years in good health and CMV-seronegative.

This clone has just one count. The rearrangement uses TRBV18 and TRBJ2-5, with 9 bases identical to TRBD2. The CDR3 runs to 13 residues. After removal of 6 bases from V and 5 bases from J, the junction contained 4 bases not matched to a gene. Germline V gene data show CDR1 as KGHSH and CDR2 as LQKENI. The CDR3 protein is CASSGGLAETQYF. The CDR3 nucleotides read TGTGCCAGCTCGGGGGGACTAGCCGAGACCCAGTACTTC.

This chain uses TRBV19 with TRBJ1-1; D may be TRBD1 (6 bases). Trimming cost V 6 bases and J 0 bases, with 8 bases left between them. Looked up from germline, CDR1 is LNHDA and CDR2 is SQIVND (reference sequence). The CDR3 is 13 amino acids. The CDR3 is CASSGQMNTEAFF. The CDR3 nucleotides read TGTGCCAGTAGCGGACAGATGAACACTGAAGCTTTCTTT.

The chain joins TRBV14 to TRBJ1-1, with D possibly TRBD1 on 6 matching bases. CDR1 and CDR2 from the germline V gene are SGHDN and FVKESK. V gave up 2 bases and J gave up 5 bases, with 15 bases separating them. The CDR3 spans 15 residues. The CDR3 nucleotides are TGTGCCAGCAGCCAACTGTACGGGGGGCGGACTGAAGCTTTCTTT. It yields the protein CASSQLYGGRTEAFF.

V and J are TRBV2 and TRBJ2-7; D is uncertain. CDR1 and CDR2 (germline): SNHLY, FYNNEI. CDR3 length equals 13 residues. Between the trimmed V and J ends, which lost 4 bases and 5 bases, there was a span of 12 bases. The chain's CDR3 is CASSVPPLHEQYF. The CDR3 bases are TGTGCCAGCAGTGTCCCCCCTCTCCACGAGCAGTACTTC.

V and J are TRBV7-6 and TRBJ1-2; D is perhaps TRBD1 (6 bases). V lost 5 bases, J lost 3 bases, and 13 bases lay in between. CDR1 is SGHVS, CDR2 FNYEAQ, per germline. This CDR3 contains 14 residues. The CDR3, as DNA: TGTGCCAGCAGCCCGGCAGGGGATTACTATGGCTACACCTTC. This sequence encodes CASSPAGDYYGYTF.

This clone has only a few counts. The V gene is TRBV11-3, the J gene TRBJ2-1; possible D gene TRBD1, 7 bases. Germline V CDR1 and CDR2: SGHNT, YENEEA. V lost 3 bases and J 6 bases, leaving 15 bases between the germline ends. This CDR3 spans 15 amino acids. The CDR3 here is CASSFGGGAINEQFF. DNA for the CDR3: TGTGCCAGCAGCTTCGGAGGGGGCGCGATCAATGAGCAGTTCTTC.

The V call is TRBV2, the J call TRBJ1-2; TRBD1 agrees at 7 bases. Germline-derived CDR1 and CDR2 are SNHLY and FYNNEI. CDR3 length: 14 residues. Losses at the gene ends were 4 bases for V and 4 bases for J; bases not matched to a gene: 6. The CDR3 is CASSVQGYVYGYTF. CDR3 DNA sequence: TGTGCCAGCAGTGTACAGGGGTACGTCTATGGCTACACCTTC.

The CDR3 loop reads CASSPSKRAADTQYF. CDR3 bases: TGTGCCAGCTCACCCTCTAAGAGGGCGGCAGATACGCAGTATTTT. This chain uses TRBV18 with TRBJ2-3; possible D gene TRBD2, 5 bases. The germline V and J ends were trimmed by 3 bases and 4 bases, with 14 bases remaining between them. This CDR3 contains 15 residues. Germline V CDR1 and CDR2: KGHSH, LQKENI.

The genes are TRBV7-3 and TRBJ1-5, with no clear D. The germline V and J ends were trimmed by 4 bases and 7 bases, with 11 bases remaining between them. CDR1 and CDR2 (germline): SGHTA, FQGTGA. The CDR3 is 13 amino acids. The CDR3 bases are TGTGCCAGCAGCTCGGGGTGGGGACAGCCCCAGCATTTT. Its translation: CASSSGWGQPQHF.

V gene TRBV7-9 combines with J gene TRBJ2-7, with D tentatively TRBD2 (5 bases). Germline CDR1 is SEHNR and CDR2 is FQNEAQ (reference sequence). The CDR3 is made up of 14 amino acids. V gave up 3 bases and J gave up 2 bases, with 11 bases separating them. The CDR3 sequence: CASSFQDGTYEQYF. Written as DNA, the CDR3 is TGTGCCAGCAGCTTCCAGGACGGGACCTACGAGCAGTACTTC. Full variable domain (rest looked up from reference TRBV7-9 and TRBJ2-7): DTGVSQNPRHKITKRGQNVTFRCDPISEHNRLYWYRQTLGQGPEFLTYFQNEAQLEKSRLLSDRFSAERPKGSFSTLEIQRTEQGDSAMYLCASSFQDGTYEQYFGPGTRLTVT.

The V call is TRBV5-1, the J call TRBJ1-2; 11 nucleotides line up with TRBD1. Trimming cost V 3 bases and J 6 bases; bases outside gene matches: 7. Germline-derived CDR1 and CDR2 are SGHRS and YFSETQ. The CDR3 length is 15 residues. CDR3: CASSSLPGQGDGYTF. The CDR3 nucleotides read TGCGCCAGCAGCTCCTTACCGGGACAGGGGGATGGCTACACCTTC.

The J gene is TRBJ2-4, the V gene TRBV7-2, with TRBD2 as a possible D gene (7 bases). CDR3 length: 14 amino acids. Per germline, CDR1 SGHTA and CDR2 FQGNSA. V lost 5 bases, J lost 6 bases, and 14 bases lay in between. The CDR3 nucleotides read TGTGCCAGCAGCCCCGGGGGGCTAGTAAACATTCAGTACTTC. The encoded protein is CASSPGGLVNIQYF. Filled out from reference TRBV7-2 and TRBJ2-4, the complete variable domain reads GAGVSQSPSNKVTEKGKDVELRCDPISGHTALYWYRQSLGQGLEFLIYFQGNSAPDKSGLPSDRFSAERTGGSVSTLTIQRTQQEDSAVYLCASSPGGLVNIQYFGAGTRLSVL.

This sequence joins TRBV28 and TRBJ2-7, with TRBD2 matching over 7 bases. There are 16 residues in the CDR3. Germline loops: CDR1 MDHEN, CDR2 SYDVKM. V trimming: 2 bases; J trimming: 1 base; junction bases outside the gene matches: 8. The CDR3 DNA is TGTGCCAGCAGTTTAGCCACAGGAGCGGGGTCCTACGAGCAGTACTTC. This codes for CASSLATGAGSYEQYF. The complete variable domain, with remaining parts taken from reference TRBV28 and TRBJ2-7, reads DVKVTQSSRYLVKRTGEKVFLECVQDMDHENMFWYRQDPGLGLRLIYFSYDVKMKEKGDIPEGYSVSREKKERFSLILESASTNQTSMYLCASSLATGAGSYEQYFGPGTRLTVT.

The chain has TRBV7-3 and TRBJ1-1; D is undetermined. CDR3 length equals 13 residues. Germline CDR1 SGHTA, CDR2 FQGTGA. Trimming shortened V by 5 bases and J by 3 bases, and 10 bases separated the two germline ends. This CDR3 reads CASSPRPDTEAFF. The CDR3 coding sequence is TGTGCCAGCAGCCCCCGTCCGGACACTGAAGCTTTCTTT. The complete variable domain, with remaining parts taken from reference TRBV7-3 and TRBJ1-1, reads GAGVSQTPSNKVTEKGKYVELRCDPISGHTALYWYRQSLGQGPEFLIYFQGTGAADDSGLPNDRFFAVRPEGSVSTLKIQRTERGDSAVYLCASSPRPDTEAFFGQGTRLTVV.

The rearrangement joins TRBV10-3 to TRBJ2-2, with 8 bases lining up with TRBD1. Germline V gene sequence: CDR1 ENHRY, CDR2 SYGVKD. The ends lost 0 bases at V and 6 bases at J; junction bases unmatched: 6. The CDR3 covers 16 residues. CDR3 residues: CAISESIQGVSGELFF. The CDR3 DNA reads TGTGCCATCAGTGAGTCAATACAGGGGGTGTCCGGGGAGCTGTTTTTT.

The chain joins TRBV9 to TRBJ2-2; unclear D gene. V dropped 4 bases and J dropped 3 bases, with 10 bases sitting between them. The CDR3 extends over 14 amino acids. Germline V gene data show CDR1 as SGDLS and CDR2 as YYNGEE. As DNA, the CDR3 is TGTGCCAGCAGCCCCCGTCCTCACACCGGGGAGCTGTTTTTT. It specifies CASSPRPHTGELFF. The variable domain in full, with the rest retrieved from reference TRBV9 and TRBJ2-2, is DSGVTQTPKHLITATGQRVTLRCSPRSGDLSVYWYQQSLDQGLQFLIQYYNGEERAKGNILERFSAQQFPDLHSELNLSSLELGDSALYFCASSPRPHTGELFFGEGSRLTVL.

This chain joins TRBV6-5 and TRBJ1-2; D is possibly TRBD1 (5 bases). V lost 0 bases and J lost 5, with 7 bases in between. The germline V gene encodes CDR1 MNHEY and CDR2 SVGAGI. The CDR3 contains 13 residues. In nucleotides, the CDR3 is TGTGCCAGCAGTTACTCGACAGCTTATGGCTACACCTTC. The encoded protein is CASSYSTAYGYTF.

The rearrangement links TRBV29-1 to TRBJ2-1, with a weak D call TRBD1 (6 bases). The length of the CDR3 is 14 residues. V shed 4 bases and J shed 2 bases, with 12 bases lying between them. Germline V lookup: CDR1 SQVTM, CDR2 ANQGSEA. Here the CDR3 reads CSVGQAGAYNEQFF. The DNA for the CDR3 is TGCAGCGTTGGCCAGGCAGGGGCCTACAATGAGCAGTTCTTC.

This sequence joins TRBV6-5 and TRBJ2-2, with D perhaps matching TRBD1 (5 bases). Per the germline V gene, CDR1 is MNHEY and CDR2 is SVGAGI. V was trimmed by 5 bases and J by 6 bases, leaving 13 bases between them. The CDR3 runs 14 residues. The CDR3 protein is CASSVRGSAGELFF. In DNA form, the CDR3 reads TGTGCCAGCAGTGTAAGGGGTTCAGCCGGGGAGCTGTTTTTT.

This clone was observed a few times. The gene calls are TRBV7-8 and TRBJ2-1, with 8 bases lining up with TRBD1. Germline loops: CDR1 SGHVS, CDR2 FQNEAQ. V dropped 5 bases and J dropped 5; count of bases not matched to a gene: 5. The CDR3 consists of 14 residues. The CDR3 DNA follows: TGTGCCAGCAGCCTCCAGGGGGCTCACAATGAGCAGTTCTTC. It encodes CASSLQGAHNEQFF.

DNA of the CDR3: TGTGCTAGTGGTTTAGGCCAAACGGGGGAGACCCAGTACTTC. It specifies CASGLGQTGETQYF. The chain couples TRBV12-5 to TRBJ2-5, with D possibly matching TRBD2 (5 bases). Deletions cut 3 bases from V and 5 bases from J, with 13 bases between. This CDR3 has 14 amino acids. CDR1 and CDR2 from the germline V gene are LGHNT and FRNRAP.